The TCR beta chain under discussion was sequenced for a study of T-cell memory formation after mild COVID-19. On the study more broadly: Largely, the TCR clusters proved donor specific.

Trimming pared 5 bases from V and 4 bases from J, leaving 11 bases between. Germline loops: CDR1 SGHTA, CDR2 FQGTGA. The CDR3 has 13 amino acids. 5'RACE primed from the constant segment yielded TCR alpha and TCR beta cDNA libraries bearing sample barcodes and UMIs. TCRdb redid the calling of the 5' RACE reads with MiXCR, one entry per CDR3 protein. The repertoire has approximately 250,000 distinct CDR3 sequences, about 16% of them found once; the top ten carry around 2%. Sequencing input: PBMCs or a T cell subset sorted from them (not recorded which). This sequence originates from an adult woman who had mild COVID-19 (a few samples of this study predate the infection). Cell type and time point are not known. The chain couples TRBV7-3 to TRBJ1-2; TRBD1 is a possible D gene (6 bases). The CDR3 sequence is CASSPRGGYGYTF. The CDR3 DNA is TGTGCCAGCAGCCCGAGAGGGGGCTATGGCTACACCTTC.